This T cell receptor (beta chain) is drawn from a study of post-analysis software for immune sequencing data. Broader study findings: Included in a set of roughly five TRBV segments more frequent in patients than controls were TRBV5-6, TRBV5-1 and TRBV20-1.

The authors incorporated unique molecular identifiers into the TCR beta cDNA libraries. TCRdb reprocessed the PCR reads via MiXCR and lists one record per CDR3 protein. The sample includes about 770,000 distinct CDR3 sequences, about half of them seen just once. To note about this clonotype: Its antigen is undetermined.

Between the trimmed V and J ends, which lost 7 bases and 9 bases, there was a span of 18 bases. This CDR3 region has 13 residues. The germline CDR1 and CDR2 sequences are SEHNR and FQNEAQ (reference sequence). Sequencing was done on a sample of blood. V usage is TRBV7-9 and J usage is TRBJ2-5; a possible D gene is TRBD1 (6 bases). This sequence originates from a girl aged 10 to 17 with multiple sclerosis. CDR3 amino acids: CASKGGRGQPQYF. The CDR3 nucleotides read TGTGCCAGCAAGGGCGGCAGGGGTCAGCCCCAGTACTTC.